A selection of T cell receptor beta chains follows, all from one sample in a study of regulatory T cells in long-lasting Graves disease. TCRdb fed the multiplex PCR reads into MiXCR, producing one record per CDR3 protein. The table shows some 450,000 distinct CDR3 sequences, with around 24% occurring only once. Sequencing was performed on peripheral blood mononuclear cells (PBMCs), taken when the disease was refractory, from a patient treated with antithyroid drugs. The receptors derive from a female donor with Graves disease. Both conserved end residues are part of each CDR3. The D gene is left open where the match is weak. Clone size is shown for a subset of rows, as once, few, many or a class of expanded clone.

d_call | j_call | v_call | clone_size | cdr3_nt | cdr3_aa
. | TRBJ1-1 | TRBV15 | . | TGTGTCACCAGCAGAGATCTCCCGAACACTGAAGCTTTCTTT | CVTSRDLPNTEAFF
. | TRBJ2-7 | TRBV6-1 | many | TGTGCCAGCAGTGACCTACGAGAGCAGTACTTC | CASSDLREQYF
. | TRBJ1-2 | TRBV7-2 | . | TGTGCCAGCAGCCCGTCAGGGCCAGCTAACTATGGCTACACCTTC | CASSPSGPANYGYTF
. | TRBJ1-1 | TRBV2 | many | TGTGCCAGCAGACTTGATGAAGCTTTCTTT | CASRLDEAFF
. | TRBJ2-7 | TRBV7-9 | few | TGTGCCAGCAGCACGTCTCAGGGGCTCCACGAGCAGTACTTC | CASSTSQGLHEQYF
TRBD1 | TRBJ2-6 | TRBV6-5 | . | TGTGCCAGCAGTTCCGGGACAGCCAGCTCTGGGGCCAACGTCCTGACTTTC | CASSSGTASSGANVLTF
TRBD1 | TRBJ2-7 | TRBV6-1 | many | TGTGCCAGCAGTCTGGGACAGAAAAGGGCCTACGAGCAGTACTTC | CASSLGQKRAYEQYF
. | TRBJ1-1 | TRBV29-1 | many | TGCAGCGTTGCGCCATACGGGGAAGCTTTCTTT | CSVAPYGEAFF
TRBD1 | TRBJ1-5 | TRBV20-1 | few | TGCAGTGCGCCCTCGGACAGGGGGATCAGGCCCCAGCATTTT | CSAPSDRGIRPQHF
TRBD2 | TRBJ2-1 | TRBV2 | once | TGTGCCAGCAGCCGACTAGCGAACAATGAGCAGTTCTTC | CASSRLANNEQFF
. | TRBJ2-7 | TRBV28 | . | TGTACCTCGGGGTCATTTTACGAGCAGTACTTC | CTSGSFYEQYF
. | TRBJ1-5 | TRBV30 | few | TGTGCCTGGAAGGGACAAAATAGCAATCAGCCCCAGCATTTT | CAWKGQNSNQPQHF
. | TRBJ2-7 | TRBV7-2 | few | TGTGCCAGCAGCTTCAGAGCCCCGGGTAGCGGACCCTCCTCCTACGAGCAGTACTTC | CASSFRAPGSGPSSYEQYF
TRBD2 | TRBJ2-5 | TRBV20-1 | many | TGCAGTGCTAGAGAAAACCCGGGGGGGCGAAAGACCCAGTACTTC | CSARENPGGRKTQYF
. | TRBJ2-7 | TRBV28 | many | TGTGCCAGCAGACCAAACACAGCAACCTACGAGCAGTACTTC | CASRPNTATYEQYF
. | TRBJ2-7 | TRBV9 | . | TGTGCCAGCAGCGTCGACACAGGGTTCTACGAGCAGTACTTC | CASSVDTGFYEQYF
. | TRBJ2-2 | TRBV12-3/TRBV12-4 | few | TGTGCCAGCAGTTTCGGAGGGGCGAACACCGGGGAGCTGTTTTTT | CASSFGGANTGELFF
. | TRBJ1-1 | TRBV20-1 | few | TGCAGTGCTAGAGATCCCGCGCCGCGGACTCTAGGGACTGAAGCTTTCTTT | CSARDPAPRTLGTEAFF
. | TRBJ1-1 | TRBV6-5 | . | TGTGCCAGCAGTTACTCAGGCGGGGGGACCACTGAAGCTTTCTTT | CASSYSGGGTTEAFF
. | TRBJ1-5 | TRBV29-1 | few | TGCAACGTCGCTACAGGGTGGAATCAGCCCCAGCATTTT | CNVATGWNQPQHF
. | TRBJ2-7 | TRBV27 | many | TGTGCCAGCAGCCCCTCATACATCTACGAGCAGTACTTC | CASSPSYIYEQYF
TRBD1 | TRBJ1-2 | TRBV5-1 | . | TGCGCCAGCAGCACCACAGGGGATACGGGCTACACCTTC | CASSTTGDTGYTF
TRBD2 | TRBJ2-7 | TRBV5-1 | . | TGCGCCAGCAGTGAAGACCCATCCGGGACTAGCGGGCGCTACGAGCAGTACTTC | CASSEDPSGTSGRYEQYF
TRBD2 | TRBJ2-5 | TRBV5-1 | many | TGCGCCAGCAGCCAGGGACTAGCGGGAGGACCAGTAGAGACCCAGTACTTC | CASSQGLAGGPVETQYF
. | TRBJ1-3 | TRBV7-2 | many | TGTGCCAGCAGCCTACGACTAAGTCGGGACACCATATATTTT | CASSLRLSRDTIYF
TRBD1 | TRBJ1-2 | TRBV20-1 | few | TGCAGTGCTAGAGAGAGGACAGGGCTCCTTAACTATGGCTACACCTTC | CSARERTGLLNYGYTF
TRBD1 | TRBJ1-5 | TRBV18 | . | TGTGCCAGCTCACCTCTCCAGGGGGCTTTAAGCAATCAGCCCCAGCATTTT | CASSPLQGALSNQPQHF
TRBD1 | TRBJ2-5 | TRBV27 | few | TGTGCCAGCAGGGGACAGGGGGCTATCCAAGAGACCCAGTACTTC | CASRGQGAIQETQYF
TRBD1 | TRBJ1-1 | TRBV19 | . | TGTGCCAGTAGTACAGGACAGGGGGGATACATGAACACTGAAGCTTTCTTT | CASSTGQGGYMNTEAFF
. | TRBJ1-2 | TRBV6-2/TRBV6-3 | many | TGTGCCAGCAGTTACCCCCCTGACTATGGCTACACCTTC | CASSYPPDYGYTF
. | TRBJ2-2 | TRBV15 | . | TGTGCCACCAGCAGAGAATCGGGAGTCACCGGGGAGCTGTTTTTT | CATSRESGVTGELFF
. | TRBJ2-7 | TRBV5-1 | . | TGCGCCAGCAGCTTGGTAATGGGAGAGGACGAGCAGTACTTC | CASSLVMGEDEQYF
. | TRBJ1-2 | TRBV5-1 | few | TGCGCCAGCAGCTTGGGTCCAGGCAGCGACTATGACTACACCTTC | CASSLGPGSDYDYTF
. | TRBJ1-2 | TRBV9 | . | TGTGCCAGCAGCGTAGGAGTGGGTGATGGCTACACCTTC | CASSVGVGDGYTF
TRBD2 | TRBJ2-5 | TRBV7-2 | . | TGTGCCAGCAGCTTAAGAACTAGCGGGAGAGTTGAGACCCAGTACTTC | CASSLRTSGRVETQYF
TRBD1 | TRBJ2-7 | TRBV2 | many | TGTGCCAGCAGTGACTGGACAGGGGCCCGTGAATCCGAGCAGTACTTC | CASSDWTGARESEQYF